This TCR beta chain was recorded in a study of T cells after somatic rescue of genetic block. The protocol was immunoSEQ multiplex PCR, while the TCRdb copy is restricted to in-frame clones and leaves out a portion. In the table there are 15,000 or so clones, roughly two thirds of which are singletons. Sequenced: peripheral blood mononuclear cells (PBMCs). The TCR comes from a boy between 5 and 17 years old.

CDR3 DNA: TGTGCCAGCAGCTTATTTTACGAGCAGTACTTC. As protein: CASSLFYEQYF. The rearrangement joins TRBV7-5 to TRBJ2-7. TRBV7-5 is shown as a pseudogene. The CDR3 totals 11 residues.